Listed here are 19 T cell receptor beta chains from one sample, sequenced in a study of shared clonotypes between healthy human individuals. Generated by immunoSEQ multiplex PCR, the TCRdb table keeps only in-frame clones and is missing some. The repertoire holds 2.3 million or so clones, with approximately 95% as singletons. The sequenced sample was naive CD4+ T cells from PBMCs. Noted subset: CD45RA+ positively selected. All receptors come from a man aged 18 to 30 in good health. Some clones in this sample may be carry-over from other donors' samples.

CDR3 protein: CASSGGANYGYTF. In DNA form, the CDR3 reads TGTGCCAGCAGTGGAGGGGCTAACTATGGCTACACCTTC. The chain carries TRBV6-1 and TRBJ1-2; tentative D call: TRBD1 (5 bases). This CDR3 region has 13 residues. The V and J ends lost 4 bases and 0 bases respectively, with 6 bases between them. Germline loops: CDR1 MNHNS, CDR2 SASEGT.

This chain uses TRBV25-1 with TRBJ2-7; D perhaps matches TRBD2 (6 bases). The CDR3 covers 14 residues. V lost 5 bases and J lost 3, with 14 bases in between. Per the germline V gene, CDR1 is MGHDK and CDR2 is SYGVNS. CDR3 sequence (DNA): TGTGCCAGCAGTCAGGGAGGCCAGAACTACGAGCAGTACTTC. Amino acids: CASSQGGQNYEQYF.

The chain links TRBV15 to TRBJ2-1; 7 bases are a match to TRBD2. This CDR3 contains 14 residues. The junction had 7 bases not matched to a gene; V was cut back by 3 bases and J by 8 bases. Germline CDR1 reads LNHNV; CDR2 reads YYDKDF (reference sequence). The CDR3 here is CATSSGLVVYEQFF. The CDR3 DNA reads TGTGCCACCAGCAGCGGACTAGTCGTCTATGAGCAGTTCTTC.

This CDR3 is CASSRWTGQETQYF. CDR3 nucleotide sequence: TGTGCCAGCTCACGTTGGACAGGGCAAGAGACCCAGTACTTC. The rearrangement uses TRBV18 and TRBJ2-5, with 8 positions matching TRBD1. V shed 4 bases, J shed 2 bases, and the junction held 3 bases outside the gene matches. Looked up from germline, CDR1 is KGHSH and CDR2 is LQKENI. The CDR3 is made up of 14 amino acids.

The V gene is TRBV28, the J gene TRBJ2-7; maybe TRBD1 (5 bases). The CDR3 runs 17 residues. Germline-derived CDR1 and CDR2 are MDHEN and SYDVKM. Between the trimmed V and J ends, which lost 3 bases and 2 bases, there was a span of 20 bases. The CDR3 spells CASSFPVQYRNTYEQYF. In DNA, the CDR3 is TGTGCCAGCAGTTTTCCAGTACAATACAGGAATACCTACGAGCAGTACTTC.

J is TRBJ2-7 and V is TRBV4-2; the D gene could be TRBD1 or TRBD2 (5 bases each). Trimming pared 4 bases from V and 4 bases from J, leaving 14 bases between. Germline assignment: CDR1 LGHNA and CDR2 YNFKEQ. This CDR3 is built from 14 residues. This CDR3 reads CASSPSRDLYEQYF. As DNA, the CDR3 is TGTGCCAGCAGCCCGTCCCGGGACCTGTACGAGCAGTACTTC.

This chain joins TRBV11-2 and TRBJ2-3; D remains ambiguous. V was cut by 5 bases and J by 0 bases, with 15 bases left in between. The length of the CDR3 is 16 residues. The V gene's germline CDR1 is SGHAT and CDR2 FQNNGV. The CDR3 DNA sequence: TGTGCCAGCAGCGGACGTGGGCGCGGAAGCACAGATACGCAGTATTTT. Translating it yields CASSGRGRGSTDTQYF.

The V call is TRBV28, the J call TRBJ2-3; 10 nucleotides align to TRBD2. There are 16 residues in the CDR3. Germline V CDR1 and CDR2: MDHEN, SYDVKM. The V segment lost 4 bases and the J segment 10 bases; nucleotides outside the gene matches: 14. The CDR3 protein is CASSSGESGRAWAQYF. The CDR3 region has the DNA TGTGCCAGCAGTTCTGGCGAAAGCGGGAGGGCCTGGGCGCAGTATTTT. The full variable domain, in which reference TRBV28 and TRBJ2-3 provide the parts outside the CDR3, is DVKVTQSSRYLVKRTGEKVFLECVQDMDHENMFWYRQDPGLGLRLIYFSYDVKMKEKGDIPEGYSVSREKKERFSLILESASTNQTSMYLCASSSGESGRAWAQYFGPGTRLTVL.

The J gene is TRBJ1-1, the V gene TRBV7-9, with D unresolved. Germline V lookup: CDR1 SEHNR, CDR2 FQNEAQ (reference sequence). Trimming stripped 2 bases from V and 3 bases from J, with 10 bases between. This CDR3 has 14 residues. Written as DNA, the CDR3 is TGTGCCAGCAGCTTACTATCTCAGGACACTGAAGCTTTCTTT. Translating gives CASSLLSQDTEAFF.

CDR3 residues: CASSLTSGVALTYGYTF. DNA of the CDR3: TGTGCCAGCAGCTTAACTTCCGGCGTCGCTCTGACCTATGGCTACACCTTC. V usage is TRBV7-9 and J usage is TRBJ1-2; D is uncertain. The germline V gene has CDR1 SEHNR and CDR2 FQNEAQ (reference sequence). Trimming took 2 bases from V and 4 from J, leaving 20 bases between them. The CDR3 is 17 residues long. The whole variable domain, remainder taken from reference TRBV7-9 and TRBJ1-2, is DTGVSQNPRHKITKRGQNVTFRCDPISEHNRLYWYRQTLGQGPEFLTYFQNEAQLEKSRLLSDRFSAERPKGSFSTLEIQRTEQGDSAMYLCASSLTSGVALTYGYTFGSGTRLTVV.

This chain uses TRBV7-2 with TRBJ2-5; 9 positions agree with TRBD1. This CDR3 contains 15 residues. Trimming took 3 bases from V and 5 from J; bases not matched to a gene: 7. Germline V gene lookup returns CDR1 SGHTA and CDR2 FQGNSA. This CDR3 reads CASSLSGTGLETQYF. The CDR3 DNA reads TGTGCCAGCAGCTTGTCCGGGACAGGGTTGGAGACCCAGTACTTC.

This rearrangement joins TRBV5-1 to TRBJ2-1; 9 positions agree with TRBD2. With V trimmed by 4 bases and J by 14 bases, 13 bases remained unmatched. CDR3 length: 14 amino acids. Per the germline V gene, CDR1 is SGHRS and CDR2 is YFSETQ. CDR3 amino acids: CASSPGSGLANKFF. The CDR3 region has the DNA TGCGCCAGCAGCCCGGGCAGCGGACTAGCGAATAAGTTCTTC.

The CDR3 here is CASSQQGLGAGNTIYF. CDR3 in DNA: TGTGCCAGCAGTCAACAGGGGTTGGGGGCTGGAAACACCATATATTTT. This chain connects TRBV25-1 to TRBJ1-3; 7 positions match TRBD1. Germline lookup yields CDR1 MGHDK and CDR2 SYGVNS. V was pared by 5 bases and J by 2 bases, with 9 bases of the junction left unmatched. This CDR3 has 16 amino acids.

This chain connects TRBV29-1 to TRBJ1-2; TRBD1 might be the D (5 bases). The CDR3 consists of 12 residues. V was cut by 7 bases and J by 4 bases, with 13 bases left in between. Per the germline V gene, CDR1 is SQVTM and CDR2 is ANQGSEA. CDR3 nucleotide sequence: TGCAGCGGGGGCATTGTAGGCTATGGCTACACCTTC. This sequence encodes CSGGIVGYGYTF. The whole variable domain, remainder taken from reference TRBV29-1 and TRBJ1-2, is SAVISQKPSRDICQRGTSLTIQCQVDSQVTMMFWYRQQPGQSLTLIATANQGSEATYESGFVIDKFPISRPNLTFSTLTVSNMSPEDSSIYLCSGGIVGYGYTFGSGTRLTVV.

V is TRBV28 and J is TRBJ2-1; TRBD2 matches at 7 bases. The length of the CDR3 is 14 residues. V shed 7 bases and J 7 bases; nucleotides not matched to a gene: 10. CDR1 is MDHEN and CDR2 is SYDVKM in the germline V gene. The CDR3 loop reads CASMRTRTYNEQFF. The CDR3 nucleotides read TGTGCCAGCATGAGGACTAGGACTTATAATGAGCAGTTCTTC. Looking up the rest from reference TRBV28 and TRBJ2-1 gives the full variable domain: DVKVTQSSRYLVKRTGEKVFLECVQDMDHENMFWYRQDPGLGLRLIYFSYDVKMKEKGDIPEGYSVSREKKERFSLILESASTNQTSMYLCASMRTRTYNEQFFGPGTRLTVL.

This chain connects TRBV27 to TRBJ2-5; D is tentatively TRBD1 or TRBD2 (7 bases each). The CDR3 spans 12 residues. The V end was cut by 6 bases, the J end by 7 bases, with 12 bases between. The germline gives CDR1 MNHEY, CDR2 SMNVEV (reference sequence). CDR3 in DNA: TGTGCCAGCAGGTCCAGGGGGGGGACCCAGTACTTC. Amino acid sequence: CASRSRGGTQYF.

The chain recombines TRBV18 with TRBJ1-1, with 7 bases identical to TRBD1. Germline V gene data show CDR1 as KGHSH and CDR2 as LQKENI. The CDR3 covers 17 residues. Trimming took 3 bases from V and 1 from J; bases not matched to a gene: 11. The CDR3 loop is CASSPLAQGGTNTEAFF. As DNA, the CDR3 is TGTGCCAGCTCACCCCTAGCGCAGGGGGGAACGAACACTGAAGCTTTCTTT.

This clone showed up just once. This CDR3 is also generated by other DNA sequences in the sample. The genes are TRBV5-1 and TRBJ2-3, with 9 bases lining up with TRBD2. This CDR3 has 15 amino acids. Germline V lookup: CDR1 SGHRS, CDR2 YFSETQ. V lost 4 bases and J lost 5; bases outside the gene matches: 8. The CDR3: CASSPSGGRGDTQYF. The DNA for the CDR3 is TGCGCCAGCAGCCCGAGCGGGGGGCGCGGAGATACGCAGTATTTT.

The rearrangement links TRBV7-9 to TRBJ1-3; perhaps TRBD1 as D (6 bases). Trimming left V 4 bases short and J 5 bases short, with 12 bases between. Germline-derived CDR1 and CDR2 are SEHNR and FQNEAQ (reference sequence). This CDR3 comprises 14 residues. The CDR3 sequence is CASSSIQGRNTIYF. The CDR3, as DNA: TGTGCCAGCAGCTCCATACAGGGTAGAAACACCATATATTTT.